These 30 T cell receptor beta chains originate from one sample sequenced in a study of blood T cell repertoires in COVID-19. Libraries were prepared by immunoSEQ multiplex PCR; TCRdb keeps only in-frame clonotypes and omits some of them. The data contain approximately 200,000 clones, 87% of them singletons. The sample comprised PBMCs or T cells enriched from blood (not recorded which). The receptors here all came from a woman aged 25 to 39 who had recovered from COVID-19.

The rearrangement uses TRBV12-3 or TRBV12-4 and TRBJ1-2; D is perhaps TRBD1 (5 bases). The CDR3 has 13 residues. The ends were cut back, 6 bases at V and 5 bases at J, with 13 bases in the middle. In DNA form, the CDR3 reads TGTGCCAGCAGCAAAGACAGAACATATGGCTACACCTTC. It is translated as CASSKDRTYGYTF.

The J gene is TRBJ1-6, the V gene TRBV15; 8 bases align to TRBD1. Germline V gene lookup returns CDR1 LNHNV and CDR2 YYDKDF (reference sequence). The CDR3 totals 15 residues. After removal of 0 bases from V and 10 bases from J, the junction contained 5 bases not matched to a gene. DNA of the CDR3: TGTGCCACCAGCAGAGATCGACAGGGGAGATCACCCCTCCACTTT. It codes for CATSRDRQGRSPLHF.

This chain links TRBV7-7 with TRBJ1-4; 7 bases line up with TRBD1. The ends lost 1 base at V and 8 bases at J; junction bases unmatched: 4. Germline CDR1 reads SSHAT; CDR2 reads FNYEAQ (reference sequence). This CDR3 has 14 residues. CDR3 bases: TGTGCCAGCAGCTTAGGACAGGGCTCCGAAAAACTGTTTTTT. As protein: CASSLGQGSEKLFF.

The V call is TRBV10-3, the J call TRBJ1-3; 12 bases fit TRBD1. Germline V gives CDR1 ENHRY, CDR2 SYGVKD. The CDR3 spans 18 residues. The junction had 16 bases not matched to a gene; V was cut back by 6 bases and J by 7 bases. The CDR3 DNA follows: TGTGCCATCAGGACCGGGACAGGGGGCGTTTATTCGCGGAACACCATATATTTT. It yields the protein CAIRTGTGGVYSRNTIYF.

This clone appeared a single time. The rearrangement uses TRBV7-3 and TRBJ2-3; 8 bases align to TRBD2. Unmatched junction bases numbered 7, after V lost 5 bases and J lost 6 bases. In germline, CDR1 is SGHTA, CDR2 FQGTGA. CDR3 length: 14 amino acids. CDR3 in amino acids: CASSPGGAADTQYF. Written as DNA, the CDR3 is TGTGCCAGCAGCCCCGGGGGGGCCGCGGATACGCAGTATTTT.

The chain couples TRBV14 to TRBJ2-1, with TRBD1 as a possible D gene (5 bases). Germline-derived CDR1 and CDR2 are SGHDN and FVKESK. The CDR3 is 12 amino acids. Between the trimmed V and J ends, which lost 1 base and 8 bases, there was a span of 6 bases. CDR3 region: CASSQVRDEQFF. CDR3 sequence (DNA): TGTGCCAGCAGCCAAGTCAGGGATGAGCAGTTCTTC. Full variable domain (outside the CDR3, taken from reference TRBV14 and TRBJ2-1): EAGVTQFPSHSVIEKGQTVTLRCDPISGHDNLYWYRRVMGKEIKFLLHFVKESKQDESGMPNNRFLAERTGGTYSTLKVQPAELEDSGVYFCASSQVRDEQFFGPGTRLTVL.

This sequence joins TRBV7-2 and TRBJ2-1; TRBD2 aligns across 8 bases. This CDR3 is 14 amino acids long. From germline, CDR1 is SGHTA and CDR2 FQGNSA. V was clipped by 5 bases and J by 6 bases; unmatched bases: 6. The DNA for the CDR3 is TGTGCCAGCAGCCCCAGGACTAGCATCAATGAGCAGTTCTTC. The encoded protein is CASSPRTSINEQFF.

The rearrangement joins TRBV9 to TRBJ2-5; perhaps TRBD2 as D (5 bases). In germline, CDR1 is SGDLS, CDR2 YYNGEE. The V gene lost 4 bases and the J gene lost 5 bases, with 18 bases spanning the gap. This CDR3 comprises 15 residues. CDR3 in DNA: TGTGCCAGCAGCCCCGAAAGGCGACGAGGGGAGACCCAGTACTTC. Its protein product is CASSPERRRGETQYF.

The rearrangement links TRBV27 to TRBJ1-3; 9 nucleotides align to TRBD1. In germline, CDR1 is MNHEY, CDR2 SMNVEV (reference sequence). V was clipped by 5 bases and J by 4 bases; unmatched bases: 6. This CDR3 is built from 15 residues. In nucleotides, the CDR3 is TGTGCCAGCAGTCCTAGACAGGGGGTCGGAAACACCATATATTTT. It is translated as CASSPRQGVGNTIYF.

The chain joins TRBV5-1 to TRBJ1-6; TRBD1 aligns across 7 bases. Trimming at V came to 4 bases and at J to 10 bases, leaving 14 bases not matched to a gene. The CDR3 contains 16 residues. Germline V lookup: CDR1 SGHRS, CDR2 YFSETQ. CDR3 amino acids: CASSPLERGRGSPLHF. The DNA for the CDR3 is TGCGCCAGCAGCCCGTTAGAAAGGGGGCGCGGATCACCCCTCCACTTT.

The chain employs TRBV5-1 and TRBJ1-1; TRBD1 matches 7 bases. V dropped 1 base and J dropped 0; count of bases not matched to a gene: 6. The germline CDR1 and CDR2 sequences are SGHRS and YFSETQ. The CDR3 spans 16 residues. The CDR3 reads CASSLSGQYMNTEAFF. In nucleotides, the CDR3 is TGCGCCAGCAGCTTGTCGGGACAGTACATGAACACTGAAGCTTTCTTT.

The chain links TRBV30 to TRBJ1-5; a weak D match, TRBD1 (6 bases). From germline, CDR1 is GTSNPN and CDR2 SVGIG (reference sequence). V gave up 5 bases and J gave up 3 bases, with 17 bases separating them. CDR3 length: 15 amino acids. The CDR3 loop is CAWASHRVTNQPQHF. In nucleotides, the CDR3 is TGTGCCTGGGCTAGTCACAGGGTCACCAATCAGCCCCAGCATTTT.

The chain has TRBV19 and TRBJ1-4; D is unclear. Trimming removed 5 bases from V and 4 bases from J, with 14 bases in between. This CDR3 comprises 15 residues. The germline V gene has CDR1 LNHDA and CDR2 SQIVND (reference sequence). The CDR3 DNA follows: TGTGCCAGTAGTGGCCCCACAGAGGGTAATGAAAAACTGTTTTTT. This translates into CASSGPTEGNEKLFF.

The V gene is TRBV7-3, the J gene TRBJ1-1; D ambiguous. Germline V CDR1 and CDR2: SGHTA, FQGTGA. V dropped 2 bases and J dropped 6 bases, with 13 bases sitting between them. The CDR3 consists of 14 residues. CDR3 residues: CASSLEAESSEAFF. In nucleotides, the CDR3 is TGTGCCAGCAGCTTAGAGGCCGAGAGTTCTGAAGCTTTCTTT.

This clone was seen only once. The chain uses TRBV29-1 and TRBJ1-1; 7 nucleotides agree with TRBD1. V gave up 7 bases and J gave up 1 base; unmatched junction bases: 9. This CDR3 is 14 amino acids long. Germline CDR1 is SQVTM and CDR2 is ANQGSEA. In nucleotides, the CDR3 is TGCAGCGCTGCGACAGGGCCCAGGAACACTGAAGCTTTCTTT. Its protein product is CSAATGPRNTEAFF.

The chain uses TRBV27 and TRBJ2-5, with a weak D call TRBD1 (6 bases). Trimming pared 2 bases from V and 9 bases from J, leaving 19 bases between. Germline loops: CDR1 MNHEY, CDR2 SMNVEV (reference sequence). The CDR3 is made up of 15 amino acids. As DNA, the CDR3 is TGTGCCAGCAGTTTAGTAGGGGGAGAAGTTACAGCCCAGTACTTC. Encoded protein: CASSLVGGEVTAQYF.

The chain uses TRBV7-9 and TRBJ1-4, with TRBD1 as a possible D gene (6 bases). The germline V gene has CDR1 SEHNR and CDR2 FQNEAQ (reference sequence). V lost 4 bases to trimming and J lost 8 bases, with 11 bases between them. The CDR3 runs 13 residues. The CDR3 is CASSSGAREKLFF. The CDR3 DNA reads TGTGCCAGCAGCTCAGGGGCGCGGGAAAAACTGTTTTTT.

CDR3 coding DNA: TGCAGCGCCTCCTCCCAGGGGAGCAATCAGCCCCAGCATTTT. Amino acids: CSASSQGSNQPQHF. The chain is built from TRBV29-1 and TRBJ1-5; D perhaps matches TRBD1 (6 bases). V was shortened by 7 bases and J by 1 base, with 14 bases between the two germline ends. This CDR3 has 14 residues. Looked up from germline, CDR1 is SQVTM and CDR2 is ANQGSEA. Using reference TRBV29-1 and TRBJ1-5 for the parts outside the CDR3, the full variable domain is SAVISQKPSRDICQRGTSLTIQCQVDSQVTMMFWYRQQPGQSLTLIATANQGSEATYESGFVIDKFPISRPNLTFSTLTVSNMSPEDSSIYLCSASSQGSNQPQHFGDGTRLSIL.

The genes are TRBV7-8 and TRBJ1-4; no definite D call. CDR3 size: 11 residues. Germline CDR1 and CDR2: SGHVS and FQNEAQ. V was clipped by 3 bases and J by 12 bases, with 8 bases between them. CDR3 sequence reads: CASSLRDELFF. The DNA of the CDR3 is TGTGCCAGCAGCTTGAGGGATGAACTGTTTTTT. The full variable domain, rest sourced from reference TRBV7-8 and TRBJ1-4, is GAGVSQSPRYKVAKRGQDVALRCDPISGHVSLFWYQQALGQGPEFLTYFQNEAQLDKSGLPSDRFFAERPEGSVSTLKIQRTQQEDSAVYLCASSLRDELFFGSGTQLSVL.

The rearrangement joins TRBV9 to TRBJ2-1; D call uncertain. Germline lookup yields CDR1 SGDLS and CDR2 YYNGEE. The CDR3 is made up of 15 amino acids. The ends were cut back, 0 bases at V and 8 bases at J, with 15 bases in the middle. CDR3 DNA: TGTGCCAGCAGCGTAGACGTGGGCCCGTTCGATGAGCAGTTCTTC. Translating gives CASSVDVGPFDEQFF.

V usage is TRBV27 and J usage is TRBJ2-7; 11 bases are shared with TRBD2. This CDR3 contains 15 residues. J gave up 4 bases and V 5 bases, and 7 bases lay outside the gene matches. Germline assignment: CDR1 MNHEY and CDR2 SMNVEV (reference sequence). The DNA for the CDR3 is TGTGCCAGCAGTCTCACTAGCGGGAGAAGGTACGAGCAGTACTTC. As protein: CASSLTSGRRYEQYF.

The chain links TRBV10-3 to TRBJ1-1, with D tentatively TRBD1 (6 bases). CDR3 length: 14 residues. Between the trimmed V and J ends, which lost 7 bases and 5 bases, there was a span of 17 bases. Germline V gene sequence: CDR1 ENHRY, CDR2 SYGVKD. The CDR3 region is CAIKTGGMRTEAFF. The CDR3 DNA is TGTGCCATCAAGACAGGTGGCATGAGAACTGAAGCTTTCTTT.

The chain employs TRBV7-9 and TRBJ1-2, with a weak D call TRBD1 (5 bases). CDR1 and CDR2 (germline): SEHNR, FQNEAQ (reference sequence). The V gene lost 5 bases and the J gene lost 2 bases, with 12 bases spanning the gap. CDR3 length: 14 residues. In DNA form, the CDR3 reads TGTGCCAGCAGCGACGTCGGGGGGAACTATGGCTACACCTTC. Translating gives CASSDVGGNYGYTF. Together with reference TRBV7-9 and TRBJ1-2, the CDR3 gives the full variable domain: DTGVSQNPRHKITKRGQNVTFRCDPISEHNRLYWYRQTLGQGPEFLTYFQNEAQLEKSRLLSDRFSAERPKGSFSTLEIQRTEQGDSAMYLCASSDVGGNYGYTFGSGTRLTVV.

This clone came up a few times. The rearrangement joins TRBV28 to TRBJ1-4, with 9 positions matching TRBD1. CDR1 MDHEN and CDR2 SYDVKM come from the germline V gene. After removal of 3 bases from V and 4 bases from J, the junction contained 9 bases not matched to a gene. The CDR3 length is 17 residues. The CDR3 sequence is CASSLNRGRGSNEKLFF. The CDR3 nucleotides are TGTGCCAGCAGTTTGAACAGGGGGCGCGGGAGTAATGAAAAACTGTTTTTT.

V gene TRBV5-1 combines with J gene TRBJ1-6; 7 bases fit TRBD1. Trimming took 2 bases from V and 7 from J; bases not matched to a gene: 3. Germline loops: CDR1 SGHRS, CDR2 YFSETQ. The CDR3 has 14 amino acids. The CDR3 coding sequence is TGCGCCAGCAGCTTCACAGGGGACAATTCACCCCTCCACTTT. Its protein is CASSFTGDNSPLHF.

The V and J genes are TRBV7-3 and TRBJ2-1; 15 bases align to TRBD2. This CDR3 has 14 amino acids. V shed 5 bases and J 10 bases; nucleotides not matched to a gene: 3. Germline assignment: CDR1 SGHTA and CDR2 FQGTGA. CDR3 in DNA: TGTGCCAGCAGCCCAGGGACTAGCGGGGGGGAGCAGTTCTTC. This encodes CASSPGTSGGEQFF.

The V gene is TRBV7-9, the J gene TRBJ1-4; D gene uncertain. Per the germline V gene, CDR1 is SEHNR and CDR2 is FQNEAQ (reference sequence). The CDR3 consists of 14 residues. The V end lost 5 bases, the J end lost 8 bases, and 15 bases lay between the germline ends. The CDR3 DNA reads as TGTGCCAGCAGCCAACCGGGATCGGGAGAAAAACTGTTTTTT. Translating gives CASSQPGSGEKLFF.

This clone was found a few times. The CDR3 spells CASGLAGAFPETQYF. CDR3 nucleotides: TGTGCTAGTGGTTTAGCGGGGGCCTTTCCGGAGACCCAGTACTTC. The chain links TRBV12-5 to TRBJ2-5; TRBD2 matches at 8 bases. This CDR3 has 15 residues. Trimming removed 3 bases from V and 5 bases from J; junction bases left unmatched: 8. CDR1 LGHNT and CDR2 FRNRAP come from the germline V gene.

V is TRBV15 and J is TRBJ1-6; 7 bases line up with TRBD1. Germline assignment: CDR1 LNHNV and CDR2 YYDKDF (reference sequence). V shed 3 bases and J 7 bases; nucleotides not matched to a gene: 6. The CDR3 consists of 15 residues. CDR3 in DNA: TGTGCCACCAGCAGGGAGGACAGGAGAAATTCACCCCTCCACTTT. Its protein product is CATSREDRRNSPLHF.

This clone was counted only a few times. The V call is TRBV30, the J call TRBJ1-4, with 9 bases fitting TRBD1. The CDR3 is made up of 17 amino acids. Germline loops: CDR1 GTSNPN, CDR2 SVGIG (reference sequence). The V segment lost 2 bases and the J segment 0 bases; nucleotides outside the gene matches: 7. The CDR3, as DNA: TGTGCCTGGAGTACCGGGACAGGGAATCCAACTAATGAAAAACTGTTTTTT. This sequence encodes CAWSTGTGNPTNEKLFF.